This T cell receptor (beta chain) was sequenced for a study of radiotherapy plus CTLA-4 blockade in lung cancer. J gave up 3 bases and V 2 bases, and 9 bases lay outside the gene matches. The CDR3 consists of 16 residues. Germline loops: CDR1 MDHEN, CDR2 SYDVKM. Here immunoSEQ multiplex PCR was the method, and the copy in TCRdb shows in-frame clones only, minus some. Among around 53,000 clones listed, 75% to 90% were seen once. Only a few counts were recorded for this clone. The study gave focal radiation plus ipilimumab CTLA-4 blockade to patients with chemo-refractory metastatic non-small-cell lung cancer.

The TCR was taken from a human donor with non-small cell lung cancer that progressed on radiotherapy plus ipilimumab. Some clones in this sample may be carry-over from other donors' samples. The chain links TRBV28 to TRBJ2-7, with 8 nucleotides matching TRBD1. Sequenced here: peripheral blood, sampled from a patient treated with radiotherapy plus ipilimumab. CDR3 residues: CASSLVYGTGGYEQYF. The CDR3 DNA is TGTGCCAGCAGTTTAGTTTACGGTACAGGGGGCTACGAGCAGTACTTC.